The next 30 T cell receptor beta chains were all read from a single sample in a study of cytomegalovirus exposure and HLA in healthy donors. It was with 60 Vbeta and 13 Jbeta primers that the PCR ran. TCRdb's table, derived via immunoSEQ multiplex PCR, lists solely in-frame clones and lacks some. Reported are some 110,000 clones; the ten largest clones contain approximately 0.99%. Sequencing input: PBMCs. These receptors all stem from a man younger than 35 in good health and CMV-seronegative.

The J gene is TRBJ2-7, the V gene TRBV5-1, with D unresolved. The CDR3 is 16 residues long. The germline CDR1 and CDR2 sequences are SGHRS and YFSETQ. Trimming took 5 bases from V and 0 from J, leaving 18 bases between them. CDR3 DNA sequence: TGCGCCAGCAGTCCCTCCTTGGGCAGCAGCTCCTACGAGCAGTACTTC. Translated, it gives CASSPSLGSSSYEQYF.

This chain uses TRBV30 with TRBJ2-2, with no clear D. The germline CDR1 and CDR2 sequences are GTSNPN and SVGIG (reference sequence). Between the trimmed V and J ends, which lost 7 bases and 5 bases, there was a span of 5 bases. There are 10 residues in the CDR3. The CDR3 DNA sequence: TGTGCCTCAGATACCGGGGAGCTGTTTTTT. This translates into CASDTGELFF. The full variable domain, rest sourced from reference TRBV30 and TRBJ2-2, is SQTIHQWPATLVQPVGSPLSLECTVEGTSNPNLYWYRQAAGRGLQLLFYSVGIGQISSEVPQNLSASRPQDRQFILSSKKLLLSDSGFYLCASDTGELFFGEGSRLTVL.

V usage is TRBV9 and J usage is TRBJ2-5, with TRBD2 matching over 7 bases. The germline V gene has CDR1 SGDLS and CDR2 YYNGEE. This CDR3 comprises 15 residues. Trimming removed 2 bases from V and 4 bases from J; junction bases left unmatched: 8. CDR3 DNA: TGTGCCAGCAGCGTGGGGATTGGGACTACAGAGACCCAGTACTTC. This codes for CASSVGIGTTETQYF.

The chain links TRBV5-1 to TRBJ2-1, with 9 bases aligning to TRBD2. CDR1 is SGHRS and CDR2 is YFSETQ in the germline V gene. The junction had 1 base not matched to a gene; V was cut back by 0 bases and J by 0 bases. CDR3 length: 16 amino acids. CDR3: CASSLVSGSSYNEQFF. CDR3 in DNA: TGCGCCAGCAGCTTGGTTAGCGGGAGCTCCTACAATGAGCAGTTCTTC.

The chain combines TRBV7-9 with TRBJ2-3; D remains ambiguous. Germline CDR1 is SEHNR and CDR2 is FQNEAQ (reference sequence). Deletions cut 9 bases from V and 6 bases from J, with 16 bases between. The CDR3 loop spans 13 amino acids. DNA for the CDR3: TGTGCCAGTCGACTCGGAGCCGGGGATACGCAGTATTTT. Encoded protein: CASRLGAGDTQYF.

Written as DNA, the CDR3 is TGTGCCAGCAGCCACAGGGGCCCCTGGTATGGCTACACCTTC. It yields the protein CASSHRGPWYGYTF. The V and J genes are TRBV27 and TRBJ1-2; TRBD1 aligns across 7 bases. The CDR3 totals 14 residues. V dropped 6 bases and J dropped 5; count of bases not matched to a gene: 9. Per the germline V gene, CDR1 is MNHEY and CDR2 is SMNVEV (reference sequence).

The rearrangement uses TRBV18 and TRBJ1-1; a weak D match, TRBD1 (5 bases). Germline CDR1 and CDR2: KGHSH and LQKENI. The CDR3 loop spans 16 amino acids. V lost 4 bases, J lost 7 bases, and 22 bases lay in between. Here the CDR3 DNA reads TGTGCCAGCTCACGGGGGGGAGACTTGGAGCGCGGTGAAGCTTTCTTT. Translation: CASSRGGDLERGEAFF.

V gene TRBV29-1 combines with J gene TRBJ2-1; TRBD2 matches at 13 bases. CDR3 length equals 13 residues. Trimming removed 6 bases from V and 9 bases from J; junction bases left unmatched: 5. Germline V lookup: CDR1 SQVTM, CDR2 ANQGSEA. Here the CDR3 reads CSVRTSGRGEQFF. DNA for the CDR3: TGCAGCGTCCGGACTAGCGGGAGAGGTGAGCAGTTCTTC.

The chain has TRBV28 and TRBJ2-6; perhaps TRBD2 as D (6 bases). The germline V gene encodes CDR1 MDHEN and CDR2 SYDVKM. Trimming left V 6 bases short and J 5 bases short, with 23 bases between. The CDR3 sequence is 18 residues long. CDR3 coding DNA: TGTGCCAGCAGCGCTCCGGGACTTTCGTGCTTTAGGGCCAACGTCCTGACTTTC. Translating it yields CASSAPGLSCFRANVLTF.

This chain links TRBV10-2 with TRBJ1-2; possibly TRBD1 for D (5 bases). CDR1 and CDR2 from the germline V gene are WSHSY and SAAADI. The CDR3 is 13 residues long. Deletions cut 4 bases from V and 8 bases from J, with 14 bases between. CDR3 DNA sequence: TGCGCCAGCAGTGGCAGGGAGGTGGGAGGCTACACCTTC. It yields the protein CASSGREVGGYTF.

CDR3 in DNA: TGTGCCAGCAGCCAAATAGCGGGAGGGGCCTACAATGAGCAGTTCTTC. This sequence encodes CASSQIAGGAYNEQFF. This sequence joins TRBV4-2 and TRBJ2-1; the match to TRBD2 covers 11 bases. CDR3 length: 16 amino acids. From germline, CDR1 is LGHNA and CDR2 YNFKEQ. Trimming took 2 bases from V and 2 from J; bases not matched to a gene: 2.

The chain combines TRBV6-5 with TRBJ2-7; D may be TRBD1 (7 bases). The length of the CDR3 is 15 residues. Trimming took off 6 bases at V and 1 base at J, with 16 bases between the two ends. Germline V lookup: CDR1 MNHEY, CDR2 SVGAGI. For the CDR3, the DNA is TGTGCCAGCAGGGGCAGGAGGGGGCCATCCTACGAGCAGTACTTC. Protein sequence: CASRGRRGPSYEQYF.

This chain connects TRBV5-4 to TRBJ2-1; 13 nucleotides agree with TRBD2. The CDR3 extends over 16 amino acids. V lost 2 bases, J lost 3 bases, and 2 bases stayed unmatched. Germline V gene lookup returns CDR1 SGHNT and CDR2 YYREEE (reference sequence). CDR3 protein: CASSFRLAGGYNEQFF. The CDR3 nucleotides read TGTGCCAGCAGCTTCAGACTAGCGGGAGGCTACAATGAGCAGTTCTTC.

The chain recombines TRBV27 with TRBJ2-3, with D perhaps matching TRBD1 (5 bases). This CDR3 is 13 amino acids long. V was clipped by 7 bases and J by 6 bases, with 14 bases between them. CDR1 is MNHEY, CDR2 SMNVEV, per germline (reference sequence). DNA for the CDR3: TGTGCCAGCAATCCTCCACAGGCGGATACGCAGTATTTT. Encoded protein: CASNPPQADTQYF.

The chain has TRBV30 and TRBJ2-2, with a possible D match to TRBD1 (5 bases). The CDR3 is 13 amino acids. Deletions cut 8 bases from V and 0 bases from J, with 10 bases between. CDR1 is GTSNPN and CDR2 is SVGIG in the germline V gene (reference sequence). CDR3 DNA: TGTGCCCGAAGGACATCGAACACCGGGGAGCTGTTTTTT. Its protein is CARRTSNTGELFF. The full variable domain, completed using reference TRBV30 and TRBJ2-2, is SQTIHQWPATLVQPVGSPLSLECTVEGTSNPNLYWYRQAAGRGLQLLFYSVGIGQISSEVPQNLSASRPQDRQFILSSKKLLLSDSGFYLCARRTSNTGELFFGEGSRLTVL.

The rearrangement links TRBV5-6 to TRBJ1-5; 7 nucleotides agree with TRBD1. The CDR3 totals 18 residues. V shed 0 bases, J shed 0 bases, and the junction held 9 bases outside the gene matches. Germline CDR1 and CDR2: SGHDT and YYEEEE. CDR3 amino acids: CASSLGPTGVNSNQPQHF. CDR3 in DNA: TGTGCCAGCAGCTTGGGGCCCACAGGGGTCAATAGCAATCAGCCCCAGCATTTT.

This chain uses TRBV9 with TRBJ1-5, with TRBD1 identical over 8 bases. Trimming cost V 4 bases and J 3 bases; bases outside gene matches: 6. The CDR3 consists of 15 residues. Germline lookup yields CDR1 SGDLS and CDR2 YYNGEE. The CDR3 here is CASSSRQGPNQPQHF. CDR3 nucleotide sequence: TGTGCCAGCAGCTCCCGACAGGGGCCCAATCAGCCCCAGCATTTT.

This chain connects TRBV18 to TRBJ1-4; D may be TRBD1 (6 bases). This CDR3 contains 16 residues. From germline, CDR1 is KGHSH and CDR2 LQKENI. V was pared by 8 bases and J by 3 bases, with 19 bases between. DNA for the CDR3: TGTGCCAGCACAATAAGAGGCAGGGGAGCTAATGAAAAACTGTTTTTT. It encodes CASTIRGRGANEKLFF. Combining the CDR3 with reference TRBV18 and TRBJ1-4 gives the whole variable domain NAGVMQNPRHLVRRRGQEARLRCSPMKGHSHVYWYRQLPEEGLKFMVYLQKENIIDESGMPKERFSAEFPKEGPSILRIQQVVRGDSAAYFCASTIRGRGANEKLFFGSGTQLSVL.

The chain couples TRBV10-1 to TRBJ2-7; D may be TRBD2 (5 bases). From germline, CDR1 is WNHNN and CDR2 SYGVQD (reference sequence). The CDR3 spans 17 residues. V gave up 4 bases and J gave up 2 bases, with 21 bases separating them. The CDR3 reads CASSVTPGRQVPYEQYF. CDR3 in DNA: TGCGCCAGCAGTGTAACCCCGGGAAGGCAGGTGCCCTACGAGCAGTACTTC.

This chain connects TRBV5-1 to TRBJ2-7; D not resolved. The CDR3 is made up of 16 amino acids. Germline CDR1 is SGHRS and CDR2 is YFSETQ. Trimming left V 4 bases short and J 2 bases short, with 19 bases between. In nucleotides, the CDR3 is TGCGCCAGCAGCCCCCGGGTCCCCCTTGAGACCTACGAGCAGTACTTC. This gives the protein CASSPRVPLETYEQYF.

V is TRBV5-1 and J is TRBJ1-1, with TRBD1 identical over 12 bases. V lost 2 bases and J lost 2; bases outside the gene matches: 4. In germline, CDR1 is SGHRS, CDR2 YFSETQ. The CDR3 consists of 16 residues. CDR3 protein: CASSLGTGGPNTEAFF. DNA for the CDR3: TGCGCCAGCAGCTTAGGGACAGGGGGCCCCAACACTGAAGCTTTCTTT.

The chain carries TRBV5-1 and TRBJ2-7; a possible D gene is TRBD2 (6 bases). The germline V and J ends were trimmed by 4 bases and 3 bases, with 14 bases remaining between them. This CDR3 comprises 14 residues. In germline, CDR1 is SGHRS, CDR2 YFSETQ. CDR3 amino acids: CASSGGAKHYEQYF. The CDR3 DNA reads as TGCGCCAGCAGCGGCGGGGCGAAACACTACGAGCAGTACTTC.

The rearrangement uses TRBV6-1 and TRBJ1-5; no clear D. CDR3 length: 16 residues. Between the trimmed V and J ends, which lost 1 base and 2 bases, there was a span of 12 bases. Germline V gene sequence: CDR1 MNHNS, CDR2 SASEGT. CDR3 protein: CASSEGGNTGNQPQHF. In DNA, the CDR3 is TGTGCCAGCAGTGAAGGAGGAAATACCGGCAATCAGCCCCAGCATTTT.

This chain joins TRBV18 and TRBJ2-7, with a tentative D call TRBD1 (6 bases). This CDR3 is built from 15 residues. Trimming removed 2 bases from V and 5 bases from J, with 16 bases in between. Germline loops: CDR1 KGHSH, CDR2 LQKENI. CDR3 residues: CASSPLQGPSNEQYF. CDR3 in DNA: TGTGCCAGCTCACCATTACAGGGTCCGAGTAACGAGCAGTACTTC. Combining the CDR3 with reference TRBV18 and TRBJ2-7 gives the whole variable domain NAGVMQNPRHLVRRRGQEARLRCSPMKGHSHVYWYRQLPEEGLKFMVYLQKENIIDESGMPKERFSAEFPKEGPSILRIQQVVRGDSAAYFCASSPLQGPSNEQYFGPGTRLTVT.

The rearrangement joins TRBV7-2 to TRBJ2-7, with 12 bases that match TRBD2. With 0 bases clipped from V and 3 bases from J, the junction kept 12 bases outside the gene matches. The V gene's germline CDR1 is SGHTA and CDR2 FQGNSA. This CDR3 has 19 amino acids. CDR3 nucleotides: TGTGCCAGCAGCTTAGCGGGACTAGCGGGTACGGGAGGCTACTACGAGCAGTACTTC. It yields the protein CASSLAGLAGTGGYYEQYF.

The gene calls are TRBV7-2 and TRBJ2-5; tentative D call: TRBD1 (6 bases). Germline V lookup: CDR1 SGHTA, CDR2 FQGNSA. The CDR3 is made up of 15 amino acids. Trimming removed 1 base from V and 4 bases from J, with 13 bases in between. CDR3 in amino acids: CASSLDTGRGETQYF. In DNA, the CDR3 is TGTGCCAGCAGCTTAGATACAGGGAGAGGAGAGACCCAGTACTTC.

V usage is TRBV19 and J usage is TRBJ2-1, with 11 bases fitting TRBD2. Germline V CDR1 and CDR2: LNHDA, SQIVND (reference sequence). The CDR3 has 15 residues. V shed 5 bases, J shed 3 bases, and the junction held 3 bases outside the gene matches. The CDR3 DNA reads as TGTGCCAGTAGTCTAGCGGGGGGAATCTACAATGAGCAGTTCTTC. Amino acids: CASSLAGGIYNEQFF.

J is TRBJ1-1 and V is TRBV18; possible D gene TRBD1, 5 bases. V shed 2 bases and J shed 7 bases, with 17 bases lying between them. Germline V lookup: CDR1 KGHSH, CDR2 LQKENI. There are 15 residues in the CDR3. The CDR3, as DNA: TGTGCCAGCTCACCAGTTGACAGCGGGGTAGGTGAAGCTTTCTTT. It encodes CASSPVDSGVGEAFF.

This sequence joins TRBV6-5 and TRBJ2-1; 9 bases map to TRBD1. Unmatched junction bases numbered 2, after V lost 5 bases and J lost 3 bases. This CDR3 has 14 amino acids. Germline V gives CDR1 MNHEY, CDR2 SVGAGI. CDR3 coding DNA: TGTGCCAGCAGTGACAGGGGGTTCTACAATGAGCAGTTCTTC. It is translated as CASSDRGFYNEQFF.

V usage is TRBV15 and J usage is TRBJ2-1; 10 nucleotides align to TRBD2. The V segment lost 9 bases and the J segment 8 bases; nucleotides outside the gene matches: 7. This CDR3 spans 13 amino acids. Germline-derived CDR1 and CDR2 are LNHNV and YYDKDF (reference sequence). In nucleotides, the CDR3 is TGTGCCACAGGAGCGGGAGGGCCGTATGAGCAGTTCTTC. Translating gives CATGAGGPYEQFF. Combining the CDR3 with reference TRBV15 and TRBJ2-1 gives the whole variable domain DAMVIQNPRYQVTQFGKPVTLSCSQTLNHNVMYWYQQKSSQAPKLLFHYYDKDFNNEADTPDNFQSRRPNTSFCFLDIRSPGLGDTAMYLCATGAGGPYEQFFGPGTRLTVL.